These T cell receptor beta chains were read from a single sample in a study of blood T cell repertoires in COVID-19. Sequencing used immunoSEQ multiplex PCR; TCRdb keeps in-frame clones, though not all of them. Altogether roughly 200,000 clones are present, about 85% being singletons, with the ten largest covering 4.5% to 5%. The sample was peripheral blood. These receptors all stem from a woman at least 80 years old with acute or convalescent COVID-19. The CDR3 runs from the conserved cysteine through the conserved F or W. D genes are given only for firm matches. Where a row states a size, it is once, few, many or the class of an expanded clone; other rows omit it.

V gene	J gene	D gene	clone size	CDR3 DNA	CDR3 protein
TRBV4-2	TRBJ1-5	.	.	TGTGCCAGCAGCCAAACCGGGGATAGCAATCAGCCCCAGCATTTT	CASSQTGDSNQPQHF
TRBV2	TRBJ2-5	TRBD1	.	TGTGCCAGCAGTCGGGACAGACAAGAGACCCAGTACTTC	CASSRDRQETQYF
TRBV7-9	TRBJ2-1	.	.	TGTGCCAGCGCCGGAGGGCAGGGCGGGCGTGTTGGACCGTTGTTCTTC	CASAGGQGGRVGPLFF
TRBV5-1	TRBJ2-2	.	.	TGCGCCAGCAGCGGCGCGCGAGGGTCGAACACCGGGGAGCTGTTTTTT	CASSGARGSNTGELFF
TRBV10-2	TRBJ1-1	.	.	TGCGCCAGCAGTGGGCAGGGGCAGAACACTGAAGCTTTCTTT	CASSGQGQNTEAFF
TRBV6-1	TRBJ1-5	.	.	TGTGCCAGCAGTGAACGGGAGGTCAGTTCGATTGGCAATCAGCCCCAGCATTTT	CASSEREVSSIGNQPQHF
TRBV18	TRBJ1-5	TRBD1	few	TGTGCCAGCTCACTAACGGGACAGGGTATACCCCAGCATTTT	CASSLTGQGIPQHF
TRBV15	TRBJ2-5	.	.	TGTGCCACCAGCAACTTTCTGGACGCTCGGGGGGCAGAGACCCAGTACTTC	CATSNFLDARGAETQYF
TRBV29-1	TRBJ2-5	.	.	TGCAGCGTTGCAGTTGGGCTTGAAGAGACCCAGTACTTC	CSVAVGLEETQYF
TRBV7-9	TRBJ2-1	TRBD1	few	TGTGCCAGCAGCTTAGACCGACAGGGGAATGAGCAGTTCTTC	CASSLDRQGNEQFF
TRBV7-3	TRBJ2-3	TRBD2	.	TGTGCCAGCAGCTCCCGCGGCGGTAGCGGGAATACGCAGTATTTT	CASSSRGGSGNTQYF
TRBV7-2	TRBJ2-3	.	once	TGTGCCAGCAGCACGCCGGAGGGGATCTTCACAGATACGCAGTATTTT	CASSTPEGIFTDTQYF
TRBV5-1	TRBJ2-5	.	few	TGCGCCAGCAGCTTGGAGAGGGTAGCGCTGGGTGGAGCCCAGTACTTC	CASSLERVALGGAQYF
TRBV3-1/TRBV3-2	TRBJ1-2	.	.	TGTGCCAGCAGCCTCAGGGGATCCTATGGCTACACCTTC	CASSLRGSYGYTF
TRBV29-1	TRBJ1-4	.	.	TGCAGCGTTGAATATGCAGGGAATGAAAAACTGTTTTTT	CSVEYAGNEKLFF
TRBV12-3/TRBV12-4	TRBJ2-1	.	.	TGTGCCAGCACGACTCCTAACCTAAATGAGCAGTTCTTC	CASTTPNLNEQFF
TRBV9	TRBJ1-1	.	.	TGTGCCAGCAGCGTAGGGAGCAACACTGAAGCTTTCTTT	CASSVGSNTEAFF
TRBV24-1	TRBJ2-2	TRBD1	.	TGTGCCACCAGTGATCAGGGGGCGCTGGGCAGGGAGCTGTTTTTT	CATSDQGALGRELFF
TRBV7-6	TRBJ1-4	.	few	TGTGCCAGCAGCTTAGGGGCGGCAGGGACTAATGAAAAACTGTTTTTT	CASSLGAAGTNEKLFF
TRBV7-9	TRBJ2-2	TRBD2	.	TGTGCCAGCAGCTTAAGGACTAGCGGGAGGGCCCCGAACACCGGGGAGCTGTTTTTT	CASSLRTSGRAPNTGELFF
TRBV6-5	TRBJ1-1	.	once	TGTGCCAGCAGTTACTCCCCCGGGAGTAGCAACACTGAAGCTTTCTTT	CASSYSPGSSNTEAFF
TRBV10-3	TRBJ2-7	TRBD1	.	TGTGCCATCAGTGAGACGCCCGACAGGGTCGAGCAGTACTTC	CAISETPDRVEQYF
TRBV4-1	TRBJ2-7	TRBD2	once	TGCGCCAGCAGCCAAGACCCGGGGGGAAAAGGGGAGCAGTACTTC	CASSQDPGGKGEQYF
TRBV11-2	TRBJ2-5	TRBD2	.	TGTGCCAGCAGCCGGAGGGGACTAGCGGGAGAATACCACCAAGAGACCCAGTACTTC	CASSRRGLAGEYHQETQYF
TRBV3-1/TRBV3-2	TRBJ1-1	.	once	TGTGCCAGCAGCCCAAGACAGGCTGGCGCTGAAGCTTTCTTT	CASSPRQAGAEAFF
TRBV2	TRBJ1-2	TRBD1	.	TGTGCCAGCAGGACAGGGTTTGGCTACACCTTC	CASRTGFGYTF
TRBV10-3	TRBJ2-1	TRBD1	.	TGTGCCATCAGCGAATACCGGGACAGGGGCGATGAGCAGTTCTTC	CAISEYRDRGDEQFF
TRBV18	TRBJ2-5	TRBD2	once	TGTGCCAGCTCACAACTAGCGGGAGAGACCCAGTACTTC	CASSQLAGETQYF
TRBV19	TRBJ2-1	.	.	TGTGCCAGTAGTATACTAACGGATGAGCAGTTCTTC	CASSILTDEQFF
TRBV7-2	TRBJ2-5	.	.	TGTGCCAGCAGCTTAGATAGTGGAGCGACCCAGTACTTC	CASSLDSGATQYF
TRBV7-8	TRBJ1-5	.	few	TGTGCCAGCAGCCCCTCTAGTTCCGGGAACAATCAGCCCCAGCATTTT	CASSPSSSGNNQPQHF
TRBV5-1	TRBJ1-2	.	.	TGCGCCAGCAGCTTGGATGGACAGAAGAATGGCTACACCTTC	CASSLDGQKNGYTF
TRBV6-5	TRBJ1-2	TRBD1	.	TGTGCCGTAAAACCGCCGGGACAGGGGCAGCGTTACACCTTC	CAVKPPGQGQRYTF
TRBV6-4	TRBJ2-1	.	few	TGTGCCAGCGCTGGGGGCCAAGGCAGCGAGCAGTTCTTC	CASAGGQGSEQFF
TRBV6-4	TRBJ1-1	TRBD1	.	TGTGCCAGCAGGTCACAGGGGACAGGGGCGGATGAAGCTTTCTTT	CASRSQGTGADEAFF
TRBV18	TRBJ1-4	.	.	TGTGCCAGCTCATCGTCCGTTGCAACTAATGAAAAACTGTTTTTT	CASSSSVATNEKLFF
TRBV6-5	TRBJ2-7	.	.	TGTGCCAGCAGTTACAACCTTCGCCTGGGGGCGAACGAGCAGTACTTC	CASSYNLRLGANEQYF
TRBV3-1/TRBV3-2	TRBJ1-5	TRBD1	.	TGTGCCAGCAGCCAAGGCCCGACAGGGTTGGATCAGCCCCAGCATTTT	CASSQGPTGLDQPQHF
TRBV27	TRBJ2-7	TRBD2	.	TGTGCCAGCACGGGGACTAGCGGCTACGAGCAGTACTTC	CASTGTSGYEQYF
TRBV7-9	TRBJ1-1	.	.	TGTGCCAGCAGCCGCCGCTATGACACTGAAGCTTTCTTT	CASSRRYDTEAFF
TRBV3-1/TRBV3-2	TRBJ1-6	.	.	TGTGCCAGCAGCCAAGAAGACAGGAGGCCTCATGGTTCACCCCTCCACTTT	CASSQEDRRPHGSPLHF